This T cell receptor (beta chain) was sequenced in a study of T cell responses to AZD1222 COVID-19 vaccine (dated by TCRdb to the early 2020s). General notes on the study: AZD1222 recipients with second doses at about 4 weeks or about 12 weeks were pooled, because spike-specific TCR depth and breadth did not differ between schedules. A total of approximately 240 trial participants underwent TCR sequencing, of whom under 220 had received two doses of AZD1222 and 26 had received two doses of the MenACWY control vaccine. Trial participants were enrolled by age into subgroups of 18-55, 56-69 and 70-plus years, and around 150, 29 and 61 TCR-sequenced participants, respectively, were included in these subgroups. General findings and caveats noted by the study authors: In the small 56-69-year group, the increase in depth fell short of significance, most likely because of low power. CD4 TCRs associated with the vaccine covered the entire spike protein, and the dominant responses were in regions 160-218 and 743-854. Epitopes outside the regions mutated in the B.1.351 and B.1.1.7 variants were reportedly recognized by nearly half of the unique spike-specific TCRs. No day 14 peak-response samples were available, so repertoires were characterized only after the peak T cell response. Participants were mostly white British and included more females than males, and it was suggested by the authors that clonal diversity may have been underestimated. Conclusions about previously exposed vaccinees were limited because only six AZD1222 recipients were SARS-CoV-2 seropositive at baseline. After two AZD1222 doses, spike-specific TCR breadth and depth were significantly higher than at day 0 and than in MenACWY recipients.

The CDR3 regions of human TCRbeta chains were analyzed by immunosequencing. The paper's processing steps were these. TCRs in the repertoires were compared against a reference library of SARS-CoV-2-specific TCRs that had been generated with the MIRA antigen-specificity platform. Breadth was defined as the fraction of unique TCRs that were SARS-CoV-2-associated. Depth was defined as the fraction of total T cells that were SARS-CoV-2-associated. Each spike-specific TCR was assigned to its reactive spike region and to a CD4 or CD8 class using the MIRA data. Log10-transformed breadth and depth values were compared by one-way ANOVA with Sidak's multiple comparisons tests. TCRdb mirrors the immuneACCESS table, restricted to in-frame sequences. Some clones are absent from its copies; in checked studies, under half trace to an unresolved V gene, and the reason for the others is unknown. V, J and clone size are those of that table, while D and trimming were read from the DNA. This sample gives over 100,000 clones in total; under 90% of them show up just once. The leading ten clones occupy roughly 6.3% of the sample.

Reading the label with the study, this specimen's time point is: baseline before first vaccination. Vaccinee samples came from UK trials COV001 and COV002, including a single-blind randomized controlled phase 2/3 trial of AZD1222 (ChAdOx1 nCoV-19) in healthy adults. Trial participant PBMC samples were collected at day 0 and day 28 after the second dose for TCRbeta chain sequencing. From cysteine to phenylalanine, the CDR3 is 15 amino acids long. Only CDR3 DNA remains: 45 bases, in frame from the first base. Trimming takes 0 bases from V and 4 bases from J, and the germline ends sit 12 bases apart. CDR1 and CDR2 (MNHEY, SVGAGI) derive from the germline V gene. Concerning this clone itself: It has no known antigen specificity. Base qualities are not at hand, and no much larger clone is one base apart.

The sequence was obtained from an adult in good health. The specimen was peripheral blood, collected on day 0 of AZD1222 vaccination. The chain is encoded by TRBV6-5 joined to TRBJ1-1; the D segment could be TRBD1, given 6 matching bases. The base sequence is TGTGCCAGCAGTTACTCTCTACAGGGACGCACTGAAGCTTTCTTT. Its protein product is CASSYSLQGRTEAFF.